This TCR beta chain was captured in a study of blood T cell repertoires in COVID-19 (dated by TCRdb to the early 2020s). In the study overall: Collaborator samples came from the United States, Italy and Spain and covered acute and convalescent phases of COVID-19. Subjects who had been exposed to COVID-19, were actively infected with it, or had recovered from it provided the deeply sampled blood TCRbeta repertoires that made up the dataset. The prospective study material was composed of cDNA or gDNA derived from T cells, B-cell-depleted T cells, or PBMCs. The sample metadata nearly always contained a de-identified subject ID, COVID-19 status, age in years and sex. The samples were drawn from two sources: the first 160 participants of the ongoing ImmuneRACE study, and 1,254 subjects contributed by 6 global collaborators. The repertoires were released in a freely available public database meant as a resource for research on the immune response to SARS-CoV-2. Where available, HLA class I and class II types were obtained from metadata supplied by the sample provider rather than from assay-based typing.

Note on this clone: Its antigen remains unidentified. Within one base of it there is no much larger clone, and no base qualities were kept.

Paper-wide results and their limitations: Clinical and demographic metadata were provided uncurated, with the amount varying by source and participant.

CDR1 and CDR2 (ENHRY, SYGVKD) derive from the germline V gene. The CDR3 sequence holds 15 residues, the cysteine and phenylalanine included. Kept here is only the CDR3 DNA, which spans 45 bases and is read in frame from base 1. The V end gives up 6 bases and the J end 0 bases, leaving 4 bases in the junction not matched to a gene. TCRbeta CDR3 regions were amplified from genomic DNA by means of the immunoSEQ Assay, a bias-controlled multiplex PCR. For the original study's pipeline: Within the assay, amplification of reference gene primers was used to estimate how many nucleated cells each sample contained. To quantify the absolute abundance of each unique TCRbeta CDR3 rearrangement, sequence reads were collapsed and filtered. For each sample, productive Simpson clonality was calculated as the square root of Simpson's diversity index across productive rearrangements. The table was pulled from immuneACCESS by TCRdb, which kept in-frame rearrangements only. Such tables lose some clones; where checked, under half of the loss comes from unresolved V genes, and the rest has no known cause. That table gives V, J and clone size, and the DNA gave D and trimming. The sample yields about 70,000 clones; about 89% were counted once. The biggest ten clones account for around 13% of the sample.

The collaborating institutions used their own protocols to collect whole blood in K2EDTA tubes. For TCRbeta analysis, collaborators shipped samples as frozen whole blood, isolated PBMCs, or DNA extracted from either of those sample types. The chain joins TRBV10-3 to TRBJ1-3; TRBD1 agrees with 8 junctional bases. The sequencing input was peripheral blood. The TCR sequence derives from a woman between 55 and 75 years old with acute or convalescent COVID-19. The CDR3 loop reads CAIRGQESSGNTIYF. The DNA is TGTGCCATCAGGGGACAGGAGAGCTCTGGAAACACCATATATTTT.